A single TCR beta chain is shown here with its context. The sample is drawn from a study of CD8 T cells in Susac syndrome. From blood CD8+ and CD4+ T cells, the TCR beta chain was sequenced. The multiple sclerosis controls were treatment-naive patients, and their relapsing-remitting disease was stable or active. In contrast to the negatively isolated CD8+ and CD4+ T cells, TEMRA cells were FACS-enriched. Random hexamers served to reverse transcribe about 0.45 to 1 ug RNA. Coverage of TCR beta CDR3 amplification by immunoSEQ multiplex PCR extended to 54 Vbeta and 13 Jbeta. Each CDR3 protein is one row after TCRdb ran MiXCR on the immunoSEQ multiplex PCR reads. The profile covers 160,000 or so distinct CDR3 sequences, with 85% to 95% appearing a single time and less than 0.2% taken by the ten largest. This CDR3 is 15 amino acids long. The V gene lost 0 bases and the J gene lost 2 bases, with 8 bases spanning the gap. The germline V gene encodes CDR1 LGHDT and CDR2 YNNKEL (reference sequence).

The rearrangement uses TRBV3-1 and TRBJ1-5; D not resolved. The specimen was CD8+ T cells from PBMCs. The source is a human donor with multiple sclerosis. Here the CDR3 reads CASSQDSKGNQPQHF. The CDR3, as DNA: TGTGCCAGCAGCCAAGATTCCAAGGGCAATCAGCCCCAGCATTTT.